What follows describes a single T cell receptor (beta chain). The sample is drawn from a study of CD8 T cells in Susac syndrome. This CDR3 region has 16 residues. CDR1 is MNHNY, CDR2 SVGAGI, per germline (reference sequence). V shed 2 bases and J shed 1 base, with 13 bases lying between them. Random hexamers served to reverse transcribe about 0.5 to 1 ug RNA. Amplification of the TCR beta CDR3 was carried out by immunoSEQ multiplex PCR, which spanned a total of 54 Vbeta and 13 Jbeta segments. TCRdb re-derived calls from the immunoSEQ multiplex PCR reads in MiXCR, one entry per CDR3 protein. The table shows some 160,000 distinct CDR3 sequences, with 85% to 95% occurring only once.

The chain recombines TRBV6-6 with TRBJ2-3; D perhaps matches TRBD2 (5 bases). The sequencing input was CD8+ T cells from PBMCs. This clonotype originated in a human donor with multiple sclerosis. This CDR3 reads CASSYPAGLRTDTQYF. CDR3 nucleotides: TGTGCCAGCAGTTACCCGGCGGGTCTTCGCACAGATACGCAGTATTTT.